These 16 T cell receptor beta chains share one sample of origin, sequenced in a study of T-cell memory formation after mild COVID-19. In TCRdb, the 5' RACE reads were re-called with MiXCR into one record per CDR3 protein. The sample records 92,000 or so distinct CDR3 sequences, about an eighth being singletons. Sequencing input: PBMCs or a T cell subset sorted from them (not recorded which). These receptors were obtained from an adult woman who had mild COVID-19 (a few samples of this study predate the infection). Cell type and time point are not known.

The rearrangement joins TRBV24-1 to TRBJ1-1; D uncertain. The length of the CDR3 is 13 residues. The germline gives CDR1 KGHDR, CDR2 SFDVKD. Trimming cost V 4 bases and J 3 bases, with 8 bases left between them. CDR3: CATSDTYHTEAFF. For the CDR3, the DNA is TGTGCCACCAGTGACACGTATCACACTGAAGCTTTCTTT.

The chain uses TRBV24-1 and TRBJ2-1; 9 bases match TRBD1. V shed 4 bases and J 5 bases; nucleotides not matched to a gene: 8. CDR1 is KGHDR, CDR2 SFDVKD, per germline. This CDR3 region has 16 residues. The CDR3 is CATSDRDREPNNEQFF. The CDR3, as DNA: TGTGCCACCAGTGACCGGGACAGGGAACCTAACAATGAGCAGTTCTTC.

CDR3 amino acids: CASSVVRDGLPQHF. The CDR3 nucleotides are TGTGCCAGCAGTGTAGTCAGGGATGGATTGCCCCAGCATTTT. The J gene is TRBJ1-5, the V gene TRBV2, with D possibly being TRBD1 (5 bases). The CDR3 is 14 amino acids. Germline V CDR1 and CDR2: SNHLY, FYNNEI. Trimming pared 4 bases from V and 9 bases from J, leaving 16 bases between. Full variable domain (remainder filled in from reference TRBV2 and TRBJ1-5): EPEVTQTPSHQVTQMGQEVILRCVPISNHLYFYWYRQILGQKVEFLVSFYNNEISEKSEIFDDQFSVERPDGSNFTLKIRSTKLEDSAMYFCASSVVRDGLPQHFGDGTRLSIL.

This clonotype was observed at least ten times. The chain employs TRBV27 and TRBJ2-7; D unclear. Germline V CDR1 and CDR2: MNHEY, SMNVEV (reference sequence). V was pared by 5 bases and J by 3 bases, with 17 bases between. This CDR3 has 15 residues. The CDR3 protein is CASSIEEAGFYEQYF. The CDR3 DNA is TGTGCCAGCAGTATCGAAGAGGCCGGATTCTACGAGCAGTACTTC.

This clonotype was recorded many times. The chain recombines TRBV4-3 with TRBJ2-1; 11 bases map to TRBD1. The CDR3 contains 16 residues. From germline, CDR1 is LGHNA and CDR2 YSLEER. V lost 4 bases to trimming and J lost 6 bases; unmatched junction nucleotides: 8. CDR3 sequence: CASSLSPGQGGNEQFF. The CDR3 nucleotides read TGCGCCAGCAGCCTCAGTCCGGGACAGGGGGGCAATGAGCAGTTCTTC.

This chain joins TRBV5-4 and TRBJ2-1, with 10 bases that match TRBD1. V shed 4 bases and J 5 bases; nucleotides not matched to a gene: 6. Germline-derived CDR1 and CDR2 are SGHNT and YYREEE (reference sequence). This CDR3 spans 15 amino acids. This CDR3 is CASSTAGTGDNEQFF. In DNA form, the CDR3 reads TGTGCCAGCAGCACAGCCGGGACAGGGGACAATGAGCAGTTCTTC.

This clonotype showed up just a few times. The chain carries TRBV7-9 and TRBJ1-1; no firm D call. V was shortened by 4 bases and J by 8 bases, with 11 bases between the two germline ends. The CDR3 runs 12 residues. Germline loops: CDR1 SEHNR, CDR2 FQNEAQ (reference sequence). CDR3 amino acids: CASSSPGTEAFF. In DNA form, the CDR3 reads TGTGCCAGCAGCTCCCCGGGCACAGAAGCTTTCTTT.

The chain carries TRBV24-1 and TRBJ2-5; the D is unclear. The CDR3 is 13 amino acids. Germline CDR1 reads KGHDR; CDR2 reads SFDVKD. Trimming took off 3 bases at V and 1 base at J, with 5 bases between the two ends. CDR3 bases: TGTGCCACCAGTGATCCCAGCCAAGAGACCCAGTACTTC. It is translated as CATSDPSQETQYF.

V gene TRBV30 combines with J gene TRBJ2-1; D uncertain. Germline CDR1 is GTSNPN and CDR2 is SVGIG (reference sequence). The CDR3 runs 13 residues. Trimming removed 0 bases from V and 4 bases from J, with 7 bases in between. The DNA of the CDR3 is TGTGCCTGGAGTGTACGCCTTTACAATGAGCAGTTCTTC. The encoded protein is CAWSVRLYNEQFF.

The J gene is TRBJ1-5, the V gene TRBV5-1; perhaps TRBD1 as D (6 bases). Germline V CDR1 and CDR2: SGHRS, YFSETQ. CDR3 length: 16 amino acids. V shed 0 bases and J shed 1 base, with 11 bases lying between them. The CDR3 sequence: CASSLGGGTSNQPQHF. As DNA, the CDR3 is TGCGCCAGCAGCTTGGGAGGGGGTACCAGCAATCAGCCCCAGCATTTT.

The chain links TRBV11-2 to TRBJ2-5; D remains ambiguous. The CDR3 loop spans 15 amino acids. Germline V CDR1 and CDR2: SGHAT, FQNNGV. V shed 1 base and J shed 3 bases, with 12 bases lying between them. CDR3 in DNA: TGTGCCAGCAGCTTAGTATATGGTTCAAAAGAGACCCAGTACTTC. Protein sequence: CASSLVYGSKETQYF. Combining the CDR3 with reference TRBV11-2 and TRBJ2-5 gives the whole variable domain EAGVAQSPRYKIIEKRQSVAFWCNPISGHATLYWYQQILGQGPKLLIQFQNNGVVDDSQLPKDRFSAERLKGVDSTLKIQPAKLEDSAVYLCASSLVYGSKETQYFGPGTRLLVL.

The chain combines TRBV4-3 with TRBJ2-7, with 9 bases aligning to TRBD1. V lost 0 bases, J lost 4 bases, and 1 base stayed unmatched. The length of the CDR3 is 14 residues. CDR1 and CDR2 from the germline V gene are LGHNA and YSLEER. For the CDR3, the DNA is TGCGCCAGCAGCCAAGAGGACAGGGGATACGAGCAGTACTTC. This codes for CASSQEDRGYEQYF.

This clonotype was found a few times. The V gene is TRBV12-3 or TRBV12-4, the J gene TRBJ2-1, with TRBD2 as a possible D gene (5 bases). CDR3 length: 12 amino acids. With 5 bases removed from V and 6 bases from J, the gap between germline ends came to 8 bases. CDR3 in amino acids: CASSNRGNEQFF. In nucleotides, the CDR3 is TGTGCCAGCAGTAACCGGGGCAATGAGCAGTTCTTC.

This clonotype was detected a few times. The chain uses TRBV12-3 or TRBV12-4 and TRBJ1-2, with D unclear. The V end lost 5 bases, the J end lost 2 bases, and 9 bases lay between the germline ends. The CDR3 runs 13 residues. The CDR3 loop reads CASSQEFNYGYTF. For the CDR3, the DNA is TGTGCCAGCAGTCAGGAGTTCAACTATGGCTACACCTTC.

This clonotype was seen only a few times. V gene TRBV19 combines with J gene TRBJ2-5; D is perhaps TRBD2 (6 bases). The germline V gene encodes CDR1 LNHDA and CDR2 SQIVND (reference sequence). V shed 0 bases and J shed 4 bases, with 9 bases lying between them. This CDR3 region has 14 residues. The chain's CDR3 is CASSIDWGGETQYF. The DNA of the CDR3 is TGTGCCAGTAGTATAGATTGGGGAGGAGAGACCCAGTACTTC.

The sample holds many counts of this clonotype. The chain recombines TRBV20-1 with TRBJ2-4, with 9 bases that match TRBD2. The CDR3 totals 16 residues. Germline V gives CDR1 DFQATT, CDR2 SNEGSKA (reference sequence). CDR3 bases: TGCAGCGCACGGCGGGAGGGGGCTTTAGCCAAAAACATTCAGTACTTC. Protein sequence: CSARREGALAKNIQYF.